The clone carrying this TCR beta chain has at least ten counts. Its antigen is not identified. The sample originates from a study of T-cell memory formation after mild COVID-19. Overall study context: For the most part, TCR clusters were specific to one donor. Notes on the study in general: Clones that contracted clustered mainly in CM and EM if CD4+ and in EMRA if CD8+.

TCRdb itself ran the 5' RACE reads through MiXCR, one entry per CDR3 protein. The sample has tens of thousands of distinct CDR3 sequences, 6% to 7% seen once; the top ten hold less than 0.95%. CDR1 and CDR2 (germline): MNHEY, SVGAGI. The CDR3 runs to 14 residues. V was shortened by 2 bases and J by 9 bases, with 14 bases between the two germline ends. Sequenced input: PBMCs or a T cell subset sorted from them (not recorded which). The sequence derives from an adult who had mild COVID-19 (a few samples of this study predate the infection). Cell type and time point are not known. This chain uses TRBV6-5 with TRBJ2-1, with TRBD2 as a possible D gene (5 bases). The CDR3 DNA reads TGTGCCAGCAGTTACGCCGCCTCAGGAGGTGAGCAGTTCTTC. Translating gives CASSYAASGGEQFF.